This TCR beta chain was profiled in a study of vaccination effects on CD4 cells after COVID-19. Whole-study context: Either the BNT162b2 or mRNA-1273 vaccine was given to participants in two doses.

Concerning this clone: Its target is not known.

Sequencing was performed with immunoSEQ multiplex PCR; in TCRdb, only in-frame clones are kept and a portion is missing. This table has about 30,000 clones, 55% to 65% appearing once. This CDR3 has 16 amino acids. V shed 4 bases, J shed 3 bases, and the junction held 6 bases outside the gene matches. The germline CDR1 and CDR2 sequences are MRHNA and SNTAGT. Study outcomes and limitations: Just 1 of 255 vaccine-induced clones in healthy recipients was cross-reactive.

After roughly eleven days in culture, the CD4+ T cells were isolated. Replacing half the medium with IL-2 medium was done on days 3 and 7. The chain carries TRBV6-4 and TRBJ2-3; TRBD2 matches 11 bases. The receptor was derived from a human donor who received a COVID-19 vaccine. Sequenced here: CD4+ T cells from PBMCs cultured without peptide, sampled before COVID-19 vaccination. This CDR3 is CASSVVSGGATDTQYF. The CDR3 nucleotides are TGTGCCAGCAGTGTTGTTAGCGGGGGGGCAACAGATACGCAGTATTTT.